A selection of T cell receptor beta chains follows, all from one sample in a study of cytomegalovirus exposure and HLA in healthy donors. Assay: immunoSEQ multiplex PCR; the TCRdb copy retains only in-frame clones and omits some. The sample has some 190,000 clones; roughly three quarters are singletons. The specimen sequenced was PBMCs. The receptor source for this set is a woman aged 18-35 years in good health and CMV-seronegative. CDR3s include the opening cysteine and the closing phenylalanine or tryptophan.

TRBV27	CASSSGPLGITEAFF
TRBV27	CASSLLGWASDSTDTQYF
TRBV5-4	CASSVGLADQETQYF
TRBV7-2	CASSPQRGASYEQYF
TRBV25-1	CASSDSTVKANYGYTF
TRBV5-4	CASSFYKGDYEQYF
TRBV7-2	CASSFVTSGRYNEQFF
TRBV25-1	CASSINNQPQHF
TRBV28	CASSLQGPTEAFF
TRBV6-5	CASRAGTGSNQPQHF
TRBV10-1	CASSRHRLVGFDEQYF
TRBV6-5	CASSYRGQVTDTQYF
TRBV6-1	CASREPSGGVHTQYF
TRBV30	CAWSTLAGGIETQYF
TRBV30	CAWDPGLDNSPLHF
TRBV10-2	CAIAGQSNSPLHF
TRBV7-2	CASSFTLAGGEQYF
TRBV7-3	CASSFGYQETQYF
TRBV5-6	CASSFKTGFTNEKLFF
TRBV7-8	CASSLVQGQGQNSPLHF
TRBV30	CASTGTGNQETQYF
TRBV19	CASSILDRNYNSPLHF
TRBV9	CASSVDRGASGNTIYF
TRBV19	CASRGYRWNTGELFF
TRBV19	CASSLQKPLTNEKLFF
TRBV28	CASSYPSRAEQYF
TRBV29-1	CSVGPKGGEKLFF
TRBV5-1	CASSPRQVEEQYF
TRBV4-1	CASSPQGHQETQYF
TRBV30	CACFRGWNEQFF
TRBV28	CASSFVRGSEYGYTF
TRBV2	CASSPPGGSSYNEQFF
TRBV28	CASKKGGGGNQPQHF
TRBV9	CASSGNRELTGNTIYF
TRBV5-4	CAVWSGMTYNEQFF
TRBV27	CASGQGRNQPQHF
TRBV2	CASSERGLVYGYTF
TRBV14	CASSHKDRGKVEQYF
TRBV6-5	CASSSRQNTEAFF
TRBV5-1	CASSPAGLASHEQYF
TRBV6-6	CASSYIRGADTQYF
TRBV28	CASISSVHQELAKNIQYF
TRBV9	CASTPTGRTSGVYTQYF
TRBV2	CASSATGSSYEQYF
TRBV18	CASRIPGGSGNTIYF
TRBV11-2	CASSLVWGGRNTIYF